These 27 T cell receptor beta chains came from one sample sequenced in a study of blood T cell repertoires in COVID-19. Some clones are missing from TCRdb's copy, which holds only in-frame ones; the method was immunoSEQ multiplex PCR. The table has more than 85,000 clones, approximately 86% seen once. The specimen was peripheral blood. These receptors were taken from a human donor in a cohort sampled during active COVID-19.

The chain links TRBV14 to TRBJ2-5; 11 nucleotides align to TRBD2. The trim removed 3 bases at V and 6 bases at J, leaving 9 bases unmatched. Looked up from germline, CDR1 is SGHDN and CDR2 is FVKESK. This CDR3 region has 16 residues. The CDR3 region is CASSQVSGRARKTQYF. CDR3 sequence (DNA): TGTGCCAGCAGCCAGGTTAGCGGGAGGGCCAGGAAGACCCAGTACTTC.

This clone was counted a few times. The chain recombines TRBV18 with TRBJ2-7; D not certain. The germline V gene has CDR1 KGHSH and CDR2 LQKENI. The CDR3 runs 13 residues. The ends were cut back, 3 bases at V and 1 base at J, with 7 bases in the middle. CDR3 DNA sequence: TGTGCCAGCTCACCGTTCGGGTCCTACGAGCAGTACTTC. Amino acid sequence: CASSPFGSYEQYF.

The rearrangement uses TRBV6-2 or TRBV6-3 and TRBJ2-7; 11 bases fit TRBD2. The trim removed 0 bases at V and 5 bases at J, leaving 6 bases unmatched. This CDR3 region has 16 residues. Germline V gene data show CDR1 as MNHEY and CDR2 as SVGEGT. CDR3 protein: CASSYSTTSGTHEQYF. Here the CDR3 DNA reads TGTGCCAGCAGTTACTCGACGACTAGCGGGACCCACGAGCAGTACTTC.

The chain has TRBV5-1 and TRBJ2-5; 15 bases agree with TRBD2. CDR3 length equals 16 residues. The germline CDR1 and CDR2 sequences are SGHRS and YFSETQ. The junction had 6 bases not matched to a gene; V was cut back by 4 bases and J by 5 bases. The CDR3 region is CASSPAGTSGRETQYF. CDR3 nucleotide sequence: TGCGCCAGCAGCCCCGCGGGGACTAGCGGGAGGGAGACCCAGTACTTC.

V gene TRBV10-3 combines with J gene TRBJ2-7, with a tentative D call TRBD2 (6 bases). The CDR3 loop spans 16 amino acids. Deletions cut 0 bases from V and 5 bases from J, with 17 bases between. Germline values: CDR1 ENHRY, CDR2 SYGVKD. DNA of the CDR3: TGTGCCATCAGTGAGTCGGCGGGGCAGGGTCCACACGAGCAGTACTTC. Protein sequence: CAISESAGQGPHEQYF.

This chain joins TRBV14 and TRBJ2-3, with a weak D call TRBD1 (5 bases). Trimming stripped 7 bases from V and 3 bases from J, with 14 bases between. Germline V gene lookup returns CDR1 SGHDN and CDR2 FVKESK. The CDR3 is 14 amino acids. CDR3 nucleotide sequence: TGTGCCAGCACCTCAGGGAACCCTACAGATACGCAGTATTTT. Its protein is CASTSGNPTDTQYF. Full variable domain (rest looked up from reference TRBV14 and TRBJ2-3): EAGVTQFPSHSVIEKGQTVTLRCDPISGHDNLYWYRRVMGKEIKFLLHFVKESKQDESGMPNNRFLAERTGGTYSTLKVQPAELEDSGVYFCASTSGNPTDTQYFGPGTRLTVL.

J is TRBJ1-1 and V is TRBV25-1; D is unclear. With 4 bases removed from V and 1 base from J, the gap between germline ends came to 10 bases. CDR1 MGHDK and CDR2 SYGVNS come from the germline V gene. The CDR3 has 14 amino acids. Here the CDR3 DNA reads TGTGCCAGCAGTGTACGGGGTCAGAACACTGAAGCTTTCTTT. Translating gives CASSVRGQNTEAFF.

This chain joins TRBV6-2 or TRBV6-3 and TRBJ2-3; possibly TRBD2 for D (5 bases). Germline V gene data show CDR1 as MNHEY and CDR2 as SVGEGT. CDR3 length: 16 residues. V lost 0 bases, J lost 2 bases, and 12 bases lay in between. The CDR3: CASSYSTGRNTDTQYF. CDR3 DNA sequence: TGTGCCAGCAGTTACTCGACGGGGAGAAACACAGATACGCAGTATTTT.

The chain joins TRBV7-3 to TRBJ2-3; TRBD2 aligns across 10 bases. From germline, CDR1 is SGHTA and CDR2 FQGTGA. J was trimmed by 6 bases and V by 10 bases; bases with no gene match: 10. This CDR3 spans 14 amino acids. In DNA, the CDR3 is TGTGCCACCTCGAGCGGGGGGGCCAGGGATACGCAGTATTTT. This sequence encodes CATSSGGARDTQYF.

The chain joins TRBV3-1 (or the pseudogene TRBV3-2) to TRBJ2-7; D is perhaps TRBD2 (5 bases). Deletions cut 0 bases from V and 4 bases from J, with 13 bases between. The CDR3 extends over 15 amino acids. The germline gives CDR1 LGHDT, CDR2 YNNKEL (reference sequence). CDR3 residues: CASSQDGGYWYEQYF. As DNA, the CDR3 is TGTGCCAGCAGCCAAGATGGCGGGTATTGGTACGAGCAGTACTTC.

This clone was counted a single time. V gene TRBV18 combines with J gene TRBJ2-1; possibly TRBD1 for D (7 bases). The CDR3 contains 15 residues. Per germline, CDR1 KGHSH and CDR2 LQKENI. Trimming pared 3 bases from V and 6 bases from J, leaving 15 bases between. The CDR3 nucleotides read TGTGCCAGCTCACCGGGCGGGACAGAACGCAATGAGCAGTTCTTC. It encodes CASSPGGTERNEQFF.

This clone has just a few counts. The genes are TRBV4-2 and TRBJ2-3; 11 nucleotides agree with TRBD2. The J segment lost 5 bases and the V segment lost 3 bases, leaving 7 bases of the junction unmatched. CDR3 size: 16 residues. The germline gives CDR1 LGHNA, CDR2 YNFKEQ. The CDR3 coding sequence is TGTGCCAGCAGCCAGACACTAGCGGGGGCGGGAGATACGCAGTATTTT. Its translation is CASSQTLAGAGDTQYF.

DNA for the CDR3: TGTGCCAGCAGCTTAGCTATGGGGGGAGCCTCCTACGAGCAGTACTTC. This gives the protein CASSLAMGGASYEQYF. V usage is TRBV7-2 and J usage is TRBJ2-7; TRBD2 might be the D (6 bases). Trimming removed 0 bases at V and 0 bases at J, with 12 bases between. Germline loops: CDR1 SGHTA, CDR2 FQGNSA. CDR3 length: 16 residues.

This clone has a single count. Within the sample, other DNA sequences also encode this same CDR3. The chain links TRBV27 to TRBJ2-3; D uncertain. Trimming took off 3 bases at V and 2 bases at J, with 6 bases between the two ends. Germline CDR1 reads MNHEY; CDR2 reads SMNVEV (reference sequence). CDR3 length: 13 amino acids. CDR3 nucleotides: TGTGCCAGCAGTTTCCTCTCCACAGATACGCAGTATTTT. Its protein product is CASSFLSTDTQYF.

The chain combines TRBV5-4 with TRBJ1-2; possible D gene TRBD1, 6 bases. Trimming cost V 2 bases and J 2 bases, with 10 bases left between them. This CDR3 has 14 amino acids. Germline values: CDR1 SGHNT, CDR2 YYREEE (reference sequence). In nucleotides, the CDR3 is TGTGCCAGCAGCTTTTCAGGGGTGAACTATGGCTACACCTTC. Translating it yields CASSFSGVNYGYTF.

This chain links TRBV5-4 with TRBJ1-2; weak D call: TRBD1 (5 bases). The CDR3 spans 13 residues. CDR1 is SGHNT, CDR2 YYREEE, per germline (reference sequence). V was trimmed by 0 bases and J by 5 bases, leaving 8 bases between them. The CDR3 here is CASSLDPGYGYTF. As DNA, the CDR3 is TGTGCCAGCAGCTTGGACCCAGGGTATGGCTACACCTTC. The full variable domain, completed using reference TRBV5-4 and TRBJ1-2, is ETGVTQSPTHLIKTRGQQVTLRCSSQSGHNTVSWYQQALGQGPQFIFQYYREEENGRGNFPPRFSGLQFPNYSSELNVNALELDDSALYLCASSLDPGYGYTFGSGTRLTVV.

This clone was seen just once. The V call is TRBV4-2, the J call TRBJ2-7; D is unclear. With 5 bases removed from V and 0 bases from J, the gap between germline ends came to 11 bases. The CDR3 covers 14 residues. Germline CDR1 reads LGHNA; CDR2 reads YNFKEQ. CDR3 loop: CASSADSNSYEQYF. The CDR3, as DNA: TGTGCCAGCAGCGCTGACTCAAACTCCTACGAGCAGTACTTC.

The V call is TRBV14, the J call TRBJ2-2; TRBD1 is a possible D gene (5 bases). There are 13 residues in the CDR3. The germline V and J ends were trimmed by 4 bases and 7 bases, with 10 bases remaining between them. Germline-derived CDR1 and CDR2 are SGHDN and FVKESK. This CDR3 reads CASSPRVNGELFF. CDR3 sequence (DNA): TGTGCCAGCAGCCCCAGGGTTAACGGGGAGCTGTTTTTT.

V is TRBV4-3 and J is TRBJ1-1; 8 positions agree with TRBD1. This CDR3 comprises 14 residues. Germline V gene lookup returns CDR1 LGHNA and CDR2 YSLEER. The V gene end was trimmed by 4 bases and the J gene end by 1 base; junction bases not matched to a gene: 2. CDR3 in amino acids: CASSRDRGNTEAFF. The CDR3 DNA reads as TGCGCCAGCAGCCGCGACAGGGGGAACACTGAAGCTTTCTTT.

V and J are TRBV7-2 and TRBJ2-5, with 9 bases aligning to TRBD1. The CDR3 extends over 17 amino acids. Germline lookup yields CDR1 SGHTA and CDR2 FQGNSA. V gave up 1 base and J gave up 5 bases; unmatched junction bases: 11. As DNA, the CDR3 is TGTGCCAGCAGCTTAGGAGATATGGGACAGGGCAAGGAGACCCAGTACTTC. Protein sequence: CASSLGDMGQGKETQYF.

J is TRBJ2-5 and V is TRBV6-2 or TRBV6-3; D unresolved. CDR1 is MNHEY, CDR2 SVGEGT, per germline. V dropped 5 bases and J dropped 5 bases, with 9 bases sitting between them. The CDR3 has 12 amino acids. CDR3 DNA sequence: TGTGCCAGCAGTGCCGCTCGGGAGACCCAGTACTTC. Translated: CASSAARETQYF.

CDR3 protein: CASSRRRRGAYEQYF. In DNA, the CDR3 is TGTGCCAGCAGCCGACGGCGGAGGGGAGCCTACGAGCAGTACTTC. This rearrangement joins TRBV5-6 to TRBJ2-7, with a tentative D call TRBD2 (6 bases). There are 15 residues in the CDR3. The germline CDR1 and CDR2 sequences are SGHDT and YYEEEE. V dropped 4 bases and J dropped 2 bases, with 16 bases sitting between them.

The chain joins TRBV7-8 to TRBJ2-3; D is perhaps TRBD2 (5 bases). V dropped 1 base and J dropped 6 bases, with 8 bases sitting between them. The CDR3 extends over 13 amino acids. CDR1 is SGHVS, CDR2 FQNEAQ, per germline. In nucleotides, the CDR3 is TGTGCCAGCAGCTTAGGAGGGTACGATACGCAGTATTTT. Residues: CASSLGGYDTQYF.

The rearrangement joins TRBV19 to TRBJ2-2; tentatively, D is TRBD2 (5 bases). Deletions cut 4 bases from V and 4 bases from J, with 7 bases between. Germline V gene data show CDR1 as LNHDA and CDR2 as SQIVND (reference sequence). There are 13 residues in the CDR3. CDR3 in DNA: TGTGCCAGTAGTACCGGGGTCACCGGGGAGCTGTTTTTT. It encodes CASSTGVTGELFF. Full variable domain (rest looked up from reference TRBV19 and TRBJ2-2): DGGITQSPKYLFRKEGQNVTLSCEQNLNHDAMYWYRQDPGQGLRLIYYSQIVNDFQKGDIAEGYSVSREKKESFPLTVTSAQKNPTAFYLCASSTGVTGELFFGEGSRLTVL.

The genes are TRBV6-2 or TRBV6-3 and TRBJ2-7, with 7 bases aligning to TRBD2. The CDR3 totals 15 residues. With 5 bases clipped from V and 6 bases from J, the junction kept 13 bases outside the gene matches. Germline CDR1 reads MNHEY; CDR2 reads SVGEGT. CDR3 in DNA: TGTGCCAGCAGTACGCACGGTGGCGGGAGAGGCGAGCAGTACTTC. Protein product: CASSTHGGGRGEQYF.

V and J are TRBV28 and TRBJ1-2; the match to TRBD1 covers 10 bases. From germline, CDR1 is MDHEN and CDR2 SYDVKM. With 5 bases clipped from V and 2 bases from J, the junction kept 14 bases outside the gene matches. The CDR3 extends over 18 amino acids. The CDR3 DNA follows: TGTGCCAGCAGTGGAGCGCCAGGGACAGGGGCACCAAACTATGGCTACACCTTC. Translating it yields CASSGAPGTGAPNYGYTF.

The chain links TRBV11-2 to TRBJ2-1; the match to TRBD2 covers 10 bases. The V segment lost 1 base and the J segment 7 bases; nucleotides outside the gene matches: 7. The germline gives CDR1 SGHAT, CDR2 FQNNGV. This CDR3 region has 16 residues. Here the CDR3 reads CASSLAMVAGGNEQFF. The CDR3 coding sequence is TGTGCCAGCAGCTTAGCAATGGTAGCGGGAGGAAATGAGCAGTTCTTC.